Below are 6 T cell receptor beta chains sequenced from a single sample in a study of regulatory T cells in long-lasting Graves disease. The time point was: newly diagnosed GD, antithyroid drugs for less than 3 months. Construction of the TCR library relied on RNA isolated from PBMCs. Combining iRepertoire HTBI primers with Arm-PCR of CDR3 regions, the authors built TCR beta libraries. TCRdb recomputed calls from the multiplex PCR reads with MiXCR, one row per CDR3 protein. The sample includes some 250,000 distinct CDR3 sequences, around a sixth of them seen just once. This sample was shared with a second study, whose subject was T cells in Graves' hyperthyroidism and ophthalmopathy.

Material: peripheral blood mononuclear cells (PBMCs), obtained at new diagnosis, from a patient treated with antithyroid drugs. Receptors were obtained from a woman in her twenties or thirties with Graves disease.

The chain links TRBV28 to TRBJ2-2; D possibly matches TRBD1 or TRBD2 (6 bases each). The CDR3 is 15 residues long. Trimming stripped 2 bases from V and 4 bases from J, with 11 bases between. Germline loops: CDR1 MDHEN, CDR2 SYDVKM. CDR3 region: CASSLGGLGTGELFF. The CDR3 nucleotides are TGTGCCAGCAGTTTAGGGGGGCTGGGCACCGGGGAGCTGTTTTTT. The full variable domain, its missing parts supplied by reference TRBV28 and TRBJ2-2, is DVKVTQSSRYLVKRTGEKVFLECVQDMDHENMFWYRQDPGLGLRLIYFSYDVKMKEKGDIPEGYSVSREKKERFSLILESASTNQTSMYLCASSLGGLGTGELFFGEGSRLTVL.

The sample holds many counts of this clonotype. J is TRBJ2-1 and V is TRBV20-1; 11 nucleotides align to TRBD2. This CDR3 region has 18 residues. Germline CDR1 DFQATT, CDR2 SNEGSKA (reference sequence). V was pared by 0 bases and J by 7 bases, with 14 bases of the junction left unmatched. The CDR3: CSARDTASGGHLVNEQFF. As DNA, the CDR3 is TGCAGTGCTAGAGATACGGCTAGCGGGGGGCACCTAGTAAATGAGCAGTTCTTC.

This clonotype was detected only a few times. The chain employs TRBV18 and TRBJ2-1, with D perhaps assigned TRBD1 or TRBD2 (5 bases each). V lost 5 bases and J 8 bases, leaving 10 bases between the germline ends. In germline, CDR1 is KGHSH, CDR2 LQKENI. This CDR3 comprises 12 residues. CDR3 coding DNA: TGTGCCAGCTCATCCGTGGGGGATGAGCAGTTCTTC. It codes for CASSSVGDEQFF.

The chain uses TRBV12-3 or TRBV12-4 and TRBJ2-3, with 9 bases lining up with TRBD2. Losses at the gene ends were 6 bases for V and 4 bases for J; bases not matched to a gene: 8. The length of the CDR3 is 15 residues. CDR3 region: CASRLEAGGPDTQYF. CDR3 bases: TGTGCCAGCAGACTGGAAGCGGGAGGCCCAGATACGCAGTATTTT.

At least ten counts were recorded for this clonotype. The chain carries TRBV20-1 and TRBJ2-1; TRBD2 aligns across 9 bases. Trimming took 1 base from V and 9 from J; bases not matched to a gene: 7. There are 14 residues in the CDR3. Germline V gene sequence: CDR1 DFQATT, CDR2 SNEGSKA (reference sequence). The DNA of the CDR3 is TGCAGTGCTAGAGCCGGGACTAGCCGCACTGAGCAGTTCTTC. Its translation: CSARAGTSRTEQFF.

This clonotype has a handful of counts. It may be a read error: a sequence one base away is much more abundant. The chain joins TRBV27 to TRBJ1-1, with 8 bases lining up with TRBD1. The junction had 8 bases not matched to a gene; V was cut back by 6 bases and J by 5 bases. CDR3 length: 14 amino acids. CDR1 is MNHEY, CDR2 SMNVEV, per germline (reference sequence). The CDR3, as DNA: TGTGCCAGCAGCTGCGGACAGGGAGGTACTGAAGCTTTCTTT. Its protein product is CASSCGQGGTEAFF.